This entry lists 28 T cell receptor beta chains sequenced from one sample in a study of immune evolution from preneoplasia to lung adenocarcinoma. The method was immunoSEQ multiplex PCR; TCRdb's version includes in-frame clones alone and lacks a portion of them. The data hold some 5,700 clones, with roughly 80% observed a single time. Material: FFPE adjacent normal lung tissue. These receptor sequences come from an older donor with lung adenocarcinoma.

The J gene is TRBJ1-1, the V gene TRBV7-3; D gene uncertain. This CDR3 is built from 14 residues. CDR1 SGHTA and CDR2 FQGTGA come from the germline V gene. V was trimmed by 2 bases and J by 3 bases, leaving 10 bases between them. This CDR3 is CASSLRYPDTEAFF. For the CDR3, the DNA is TGTGCCAGCAGCTTACGGTACCCGGACACTGAAGCTTTCTTT.

Judged by abundance, this clone is large (0.1 to 1%). This chain uses TRBV25-1 with TRBJ2-4; D call uncertain. CDR1 is MGHDK, CDR2 SYGVNS, per germline. The CDR3 totals 16 residues. V was trimmed by 3 bases and J by 0 bases, leaving 12 bases between them. For the CDR3, the DNA is TGTGCCAGCAGTGAGTCGGGCGACGGAGCCAAAAACATTCAGTACTTC. This codes for CASSESGDGAKNIQYF.

The V gene is TRBV7-8, the J gene TRBJ1-1, with a possible D match to TRBD1 (6 bases). CDR1 is SGHVS and CDR2 is FQNEAQ in the germline V gene. The CDR3 spans 16 residues. V shed 1 base and J shed 1 base, with 13 bases lying between them. CDR3 bases: TGTGCCAGCAGCTTAGACAGGGTGGTCAGGAACACTGAAGCTTTCTTT. Protein product: CASSLDRVVRNTEAFF. Together with reference TRBV7-8 and TRBJ1-1, the CDR3 gives the full variable domain: GAGVSQSPRYKVAKRGQDVALRCDPISGHVSLFWYQQALGQGPEFLTYFQNEAQLDKSGLPSDRFFAERPEGSVSTLKIQRTQQEDSAVYLCASSLDRVVRNTEAFFGQGTRLTVV.

The genes are TRBV7-9 and TRBJ2-3; unclear D gene. Between the trimmed V and J ends, which lost 1 base and 2 bases, there was a span of 10 bases. Germline CDR1 reads SEHNR; CDR2 reads FQNEAQ (reference sequence). This CDR3 has 15 residues. The CDR3 region is CASSLVGLDTDTQYF. CDR3 DNA sequence: TGTGCCAGCAGCTTAGTGGGTCTTGACACAGATACGCAGTATTTT.

This clone appeared a single time. The chain joins TRBV30 to TRBJ1-1; possible D gene TRBD1, 6 bases. Trimming pared 4 bases from V and 0 bases from J, leaving 12 bases between. Germline CDR1 GTSNPN, CDR2 SVGIG (reference sequence). The CDR3 consists of 14 residues. The CDR3: CAWTLDSLNTEAFF. DNA for the CDR3: TGTGCCTGGACCCTGGACAGTCTGAACACTGAAGCTTTCTTT. The entire variable domain, with the rest obtained from reference TRBV30 and TRBJ1-1, is as follows: SQTIHQWPATLVQPVGSPLSLECTVEGTSNPNLYWYRQAAGRGLQLLFYSVGIGQISSEVPQNLSASRPQDRQFILSSKKLLLSDSGFYLCAWTLDSLNTEAFFGQGTRLTVV.

The rearrangement uses TRBV14 and TRBJ2-6; D not resolved. Germline CDR1 SGHDN, CDR2 FVKESK. The CDR3 spans 13 residues. V gave up 6 bases and J gave up 2 bases, with 5 bases separating them. The chain's CDR3 is CASRRTGANVLTF. The DNA for the CDR3 is TGTGCCAGCAGGCGTACTGGGGCCAACGTCCTGACTTTC. Drawing the rest from reference TRBV14 and TRBJ2-6, the complete variable domain is EAGVTQFPSHSVIEKGQTVTLRCDPISGHDNLYWYRRVMGKEIKFLLHFVKESKQDESGMPNNRFLAERTGGTYSTLKVQPAELEDSGVYFCASRRTGANVLTFGAGSRLTVL.

This clone was found a few times. The chain employs TRBV7-9 and TRBJ2-1, with 11 positions matching TRBD1. This CDR3 spans 14 amino acids. Trimming took 5 bases from V and 9 from J; bases not matched to a gene: 6. CDR1 is SEHNR, CDR2 FQNEAQ, per germline (reference sequence). In DNA, the CDR3 is TGTGCCAGCAGCCCGGGACAGGGGGTCGGTGAGCAGTTCTTC. Amino acids: CASSPGQGVGEQFF.

This sequence joins TRBV18 and TRBJ1-1; 12 bases fit TRBD1. Germline V gives CDR1 KGHSH, CDR2 LQKENI. The junction had 0 bases not matched to a gene; V was cut back by 0 bases and J by 4 bases. CDR3 length: 15 amino acids. The CDR3 nucleotides read TGTGCCAGCTCACCACCGGGACAGGGGGCCACTGAAGCTTTCTTT. Translating gives CASSPPGQGATEAFF. Looking up the rest from reference TRBV18 and TRBJ1-1 gives the full variable domain: NAGVMQNPRHLVRRRGQEARLRCSPMKGHSHVYWYRQLPEEGLKFMVYLQKENIIDESGMPKERFSAEFPKEGPSILRIQQVVRGDSAAYFCASSPPGQGATEAFFGQGTRLTVV.

The chain recombines TRBV7-9 with TRBJ1-4; 8 bases are a match to TRBD1. Trimming at V came to 0 bases and at J to 5 bases, leaving 5 bases not matched to a gene. This CDR3 region has 16 residues. CDR1 and CDR2 (germline): SEHNR, FQNEAQ (reference sequence). The CDR3 protein is CASSLARGRLNEKLFF. The CDR3 DNA is TGTGCCAGCAGCTTAGCCAGGGGGCGATTAAATGAAAAACTGTTTTTT.

The chain couples TRBV7-8 to TRBJ2-4; D possibly corresponds to TRBD2 (6 bases). The CDR3 has 17 residues. Trimming left V 1 base short and J 0 bases short, with 13 bases between. Germline-derived CDR1 and CDR2 are SGHVS and FQNEAQ. CDR3 sequence: CASSLGASALAKNIQYF. CDR3 sequence (DNA): TGTGCCAGCAGCTTAGGGGCTAGCGCGTTAGCCAAAAACATTCAGTACTTC.

This rearrangement joins TRBV15 to TRBJ1-5, with D possibly matching TRBD1 (5 bases). Trimming took off 3 bases at V and 4 bases at J, with 7 bases between the two ends. The length of the CDR3 is 13 residues. Germline loops: CDR1 LNHNV, CDR2 YYDKDF (reference sequence). Here the CDR3 reads CATSRGLNQPQHF. CDR3 nucleotides: TGTGCCACCAGCAGGGGGCTTAATCAGCCCCAGCATTTT.

The chain carries TRBV30 and TRBJ2-5, with 9 bases matching TRBD1. The V segment lost 0 bases and the J segment 5 bases; nucleotides outside the gene matches: 7. This CDR3 spans 15 amino acids. In germline, CDR1 is GTSNPN, CDR2 SVGIG (reference sequence). CDR3 DNA: TGTGCCTGGAGTGTCCCAACAGGGGGCAGCGAGACCCAGTACTTC. Amino acid sequence: CAWSVPTGGSETQYF.

V and J are TRBV11-3 and TRBJ2-5; the match to TRBD1 covers 8 bases. After removal of 5 bases from V and 4 bases from J, the junction contained 6 bases not matched to a gene. The length of the CDR3 is 14 residues. The germline V gene has CDR1 SGHNT and CDR2 YENEEA. This CDR3 is CASSPMTGVETQYF. Written as DNA, the CDR3 is TGTGCCAGCAGCCCTATGACAGGGGTAGAGACCCAGTACTTC.

CDR3 region: CASSGGVGNTIYF. CDR3 sequence (DNA): TGTGCCAGCAGCGGCGGGGTTGGAAACACCATATATTTT. This chain links TRBV7-6 with TRBJ1-3; no reliable D call. CDR1 and CDR2 from the germline V gene are SGHVS and FNYEAQ. The V and J ends lost 5 bases and 3 bases respectively, with 8 bases between them. The CDR3 has 13 residues.

The rearrangement links TRBV29-1 to TRBJ2-1; TRBD2 aligns across 14 bases. The CDR3 covers 19 residues. From germline, CDR1 is SQVTM and CDR2 ANQGSEA. V was clipped by 6 bases and J by 2 bases; unmatched bases: 15. The chain's CDR3 is CSVPSSGTSGRGTYNEQFF. CDR3 bases: TGCAGCGTGCCATCAAGCGGGACTAGCGGGAGAGGAACCTACAATGAGCAGTTCTTC.

This clone was recorded a few times. The chain links TRBV7-9 to TRBJ1-1; D gene uncertain. The CDR3 runs to 16 residues. Trimming left V 0 bases short and J 7 bases short, with 18 bases between. Germline V gene data show CDR1 as SEHNR and CDR2 as FQNEAQ (reference sequence). The DNA for the CDR3 is TGTGCCAGCAGCTTAGCGCAATGGGGATCAACTGGTGAAGCTTTCTTT. This codes for CASSLAQWGSTGEAFF.

The V call is TRBV5-6, the J call TRBJ2-5, with TRBD1 as a possible D gene (6 bases). Germline V gene sequence: CDR1 SGHDT, CDR2 YYEEEE. Trimming shortened V by 4 bases and J by 4 bases, and 14 bases separated the two germline ends. This CDR3 has 14 amino acids. This chain's CDR3 is CASSIQGAGETQYF. The CDR3, as DNA: TGTGCCAGCAGCATACAGGGAGCTGGAGAGACCCAGTACTTC. Combining the CDR3 with reference TRBV5-6 and TRBJ2-5 gives the whole variable domain DAGVTQSPTHLIKTRGQQVTLRCSPKSGHDTVSWYQQALGQGPQFIFQYYEEEERQRGNFPDRFSGHQFPNYSSELNVNALLLGDSALYLCASSIQGAGETQYFGPGTRLLVL.

The chain recombines TRBV19 with TRBJ2-2; weak D call: TRBD1 (5 bases). The CDR3 is made up of 16 amino acids. V lost 3 bases, J lost 2 bases, and 13 bases lay in between. Looked up from germline, CDR1 is LNHDA and CDR2 is SQIVND (reference sequence). The CDR3 nucleotides read TGTGCCAGTAGTATGAATCACAGGATTAACACCGGGGAGCTGTTTTTT. This sequence encodes CASSMNHRINTGELFF.

The chain links TRBV30 to TRBJ2-7, with 12 positions matching TRBD1. From germline, CDR1 is GTSNPN and CDR2 SVGIG (reference sequence). The CDR3 extends over 15 amino acids. V trimming: 5 bases; J trimming: 0 bases; junction bases outside the gene matches: 5. The CDR3 nucleotides are TGTGCCTGGGTAGGGACAGGGGGCAACTCCTACGAGCAGTACTTC. Its protein product is CAWVGTGGNSYEQYF.

The J gene is TRBJ1-1, the V gene TRBV25-1; D is ambiguous. The CDR3 extends over 11 amino acids. CDR1 is MGHDK, CDR2 SYGVNS, per germline. V lost 6 bases, J lost 11 bases, and 13 bases lay in between. The CDR3 DNA sequence: TGTGCCAGCAGGTACGCAAGTATGGCTTTCTTT. This sequence encodes CASRYASMAFF.

This rearrangement joins TRBV19 to TRBJ2-3; 11 nucleotides match TRBD2. CDR3 length: 16 residues. Germline lookup yields CDR1 LNHDA and CDR2 SQIVND (reference sequence). Trimming at V came to 1 base and at J to 8 bases, leaving 8 bases not matched to a gene. CDR3 sequence: CASSIGELAGVGTQYF. CDR3 in DNA: TGTGCCAGTAGTATAGGGGAACTAGCGGGAGTCGGTACGCAGTATTTT. Full variable domain (missing parts from reference TRBV19 and TRBJ2-3): DGGITQSPKYLFRKEGQNVTLSCEQNLNHDAMYWYRQDPGQGLRLIYYSQIVNDFQKGDIAEGYSVSREKKESFPLTVTSAQKNPTAFYLCASSIGELAGVGTQYFGPGTRLTVL.

This chain joins TRBV7-2 and TRBJ1-2; D possibly corresponds to TRBD1 (5 bases). In germline, CDR1 is SGHTA, CDR2 FQGNSA. V dropped 4 bases and J dropped 2 bases, with 14 bases sitting between them. This CDR3 contains 15 residues. CDR3 sequence (DNA): TGTGCCAGCAGCTCCTGGATGGCAGGGAACTATGGCTACACCTTC. Its protein is CASSSWMAGNYGYTF.

The chain carries TRBV19 and TRBJ1-2; possibly TRBD1 for D (5 bases). Per the germline V gene, CDR1 is LNHDA and CDR2 is SQIVND (reference sequence). V was shortened by 5 bases and J by 2 bases, with 9 bases between the two germline ends. This CDR3 comprises 13 residues. CDR3 in DNA: TGTGCCAGTAGTGTTGACAGCAACTATGGCTACACCTTC. It specifies CASSVDSNYGYTF.

The chain employs TRBV6-4 and TRBJ2-3; D may be TRBD2 (6 bases). The V gene lost 4 bases and the J gene lost 1 base, with 12 bases spanning the gap. CDR1 is MRHNA and CDR2 is SNTAGT in the germline V gene. CDR3 size: 15 residues. The CDR3 here is CASSARPGGTDTQYF. CDR3 nucleotide sequence: TGTGCCAGCAGTGCCAGGCCGGGGGGCACAGATACGCAGTATTTT.

V usage is TRBV7-2 and J usage is TRBJ2-5, with D possibly matching TRBD2 (5 bases). The germline V and J ends were trimmed by 2 bases and 2 bases, with 12 bases remaining between them. This CDR3 has 15 residues. Germline V gene data show CDR1 as SGHTA and CDR2 as FQGNSA. CDR3 sequence (DNA): TGTGCCAGCAGCTTAACGATACTAGTTCAAGAGACCCAGTACTTC. As protein: CASSLTILVQETQYF.

The sample holds one count of this clone. This sequence joins TRBV10-3 and TRBJ2-7; 8 bases are a match to TRBD1. CDR3 size: 13 residues. After removal of 10 bases from V and 2 bases from J, the junction contained 7 bases not matched to a gene. Germline CDR1 reads ENHRY; CDR2 reads SYGVKD. Written as DNA, the CDR3 is TGTGCCAGTGAGGGACAGGACACCTACGAGCAGTACTTC. It yields the protein CASEGQDTYEQYF.

The genes are TRBV27 and TRBJ2-3; no firm D call. Trimming removed 3 bases from V and 0 bases from J, with 7 bases in between. The CDR3 runs 14 residues. Germline loops: CDR1 MNHEY, CDR2 SMNVEV (reference sequence). CDR3 sequence reads: CASSFDGSTDTQYF. Written as DNA, the CDR3 is TGTGCCAGCAGTTTCGACGGTAGCACAGATACGCAGTATTTT.

This rearrangement joins TRBV5-1 to TRBJ2-1; 7 bases agree with TRBD2. CDR1 is SGHRS, CDR2 YFSETQ, per germline. After removal of 0 bases from V and 6 bases from J, the junction contained 6 bases not matched to a gene. The CDR3 runs to 15 residues. The DNA of the CDR3 is TGCGCCAGCAGCTTGGTCGCTAGCGGAAGCAATGAGCAGTTCTTC. It encodes CASSLVASGSNEQFF.